Listed here are 28 T cell receptor beta chains from one sample, sequenced in a study of T cell clonality in common variable immunodeficiency. Study-level findings and limits: Common variable immunodeficiency TCR beta sequences reportedly had fewer deletions and N-nucleotide insertions.

Here immunoSEQ multiplex PCR was the method, and the copy in TCRdb shows in-frame clones only, minus some. The sample holds roughly 23,000 clones, and no clone turns up only once. The antigens of these receptors remain unknown. Input material: peripheral blood mononuclear cells. These receptors were taken from a human donor with common variable immunodeficiency.

The CDR3 bases that were read are TGTGCCAGTAGTACGAGGACAGGGGGCGCCGGGGAG. It encodes CASSTRTGGAGE. The CDR3, in full, reads CASSTRTGGAGELFF. The chain uses TRBV19 and TRBJ2-2; 11 bases agree with TRBD1. Read coverage stops 3 residues before the CDR3 terminus; the germline J gene supplies the remainder. The V gene's germline CDR1 is LNHDA and CDR2 SQIVND (reference sequence). CDR3 length: 15 residues. V lost 4 bases, J lost 6 bases, and 4 bases stayed unmatched.

Here the CDR3 reads CASMRETNEKLFF. CDR3 DNA (partial): TGTGCCAGCATGCGGGAAACTAATGAAAAA. This chain joins TRBV2 and TRBJ1-4, with D unclear. The DNA ends 3 residues before the CDR3 does, and the rest of the CDR3 is filled in from the germline J gene. Between the trimmed V and J ends, which lost 7 bases and 1 base, there was a span of 7 bases. This CDR3 contains 13 residues. Germline CDR1 and CDR2: SNHLY and FYNNEI.

This clone was recorded a few times. The sequenced fragment ends 3 residues before the CDR3 boundary, so the rest is inferred from the germline J gene. This chain uses TRBV19 with TRBJ2-3, with TRBD2 matching 9 bases. Germline values: CDR1 LNHDA, CDR2 SQIVND (reference sequence). This CDR3 contains 13 residues. Losses at the gene ends were 7 bases for V and 5 bases for J; bases not matched to a gene: 4. The CDR3 protein is CASKGLARDTQYF. The part of the CDR3 DNA that was read is TGTGCCAGTAAGGGACTAGCAAGAGATACG.

Concerning this clone: The junction does not match germline at one end; this may be a read error. From the germline J gene comes the end of the CDR3, since the read stops 3 residues before it. V usage is TRBV7-7 and J usage is TRBJ2-2; D is ambiguous. In germline, CDR1 is SSHAT, CDR2 FNYEAQ (reference sequence). The CDR3 spans 17 residues. CDR3 bases read: TGTGCTAGCAGCCCAGACCTTATCCGGGCGAACACCGGGGAG. Translated: CASSPDLIRANTGE. From start to end, the CDR3 is CASSPDLIRANTGELFF.

This clone was detected many times. The covered CDR3 bases are TGTGCCAGCAGCTTAGGCATGGCGGGAAACATT. Protein sequence: CASSLGMAGNI. The CDR3, in full, reads CASSLGMAGNIQYF. This rearrangement joins TRBV7-8 to TRBJ2-4; possibly TRBD2 for D (5 bases). From the germline J gene comes the end of the CDR3, since the read stops 3 residues before it. The germline V gene has CDR1 SGHVS and CDR2 FQNEAQ. This CDR3 has 14 amino acids. V lost 1 base, J lost 6 bases, and 10 bases lay in between.

As regards this clone: The read terminates 3 residues ahead of where the CDR3 ends, so the germline J gene completes it. The chain employs TRBV5-1 and TRBJ2-5; TRBD1 agrees at 10 bases. From germline, CDR1 is SGHRS and CDR2 YFSETQ. This CDR3 comprises 16 residues. V trimming: 0 bases; J trimming: 2 bases; junction bases outside the gene matches: 4. The CDR3 protein is CASSLEVGQGQETQYF. The CDR3 bases that were read are TGCGCCAGCAGCTTGGAAGTGGGACAGGGGCAAGAGACC.

About this clone: The CDR3 extends 3 residues past the end of the read, so its final part is completed from the germline J gene. V gene TRBV30 combines with J gene TRBJ2-7; 11 positions match TRBD2. V shed 7 bases and J 2 bases; nucleotides not matched to a gene: 10. The CDR3 runs 15 residues. CDR1 GTSNPN and CDR2 SVGIG come from the germline V gene (reference sequence). CDR3 DNA (partial): TGTGCCTTCCTAACCCTAGCGGGAGGTACCTACGAG. This sequence encodes CAFLTLAGGTYE. The CDR3 reads in full as CAFLTLAGGTYEQYF. Supplemented by reference TRBV30 and TRBJ2-7, the full variable domain reads SQTIHQWPATLVQPVGSPLSLECTVEGTSNPNLYWYRQAAGRGLQLLFYSVGIGQISSEVPQNLSASRPQDRQFILSSKKLLLSDSGFYLCAFLTLAGGTYEQYFGPGTRLTVT.

This clone was seen ten or more times. With the read ending 3 residues before the CDR3 end, the germline J gene is used to fill in that end. The genes are TRBV29-1 and TRBJ2-7; D ambiguous. The CDR3 covers 11 residues. Deletions cut 4 bases from V and 3 bases from J, with 7 bases between. Per the germline V gene, CDR1 is SQVTM and CDR2 is ANQGSEA. The CDR3 protein is CSVVKGYEQYF. The covered CDR3 bases are TGCAGCGTTGTGAAGGGCTACGAG.

This clone has at least ten counts. From the germline J gene comes the end of the CDR3, since the read stops 3 residues before it. This chain uses TRBV7-9 with TRBJ2-1, with 10 nucleotides matching TRBD2. CDR1 is SEHNR and CDR2 is FQNEAQ in the germline V gene (reference sequence). The CDR3 runs to 15 residues. The ends lost 2 bases at V and 6 bases at J; junction bases unmatched: 4. CDR3 bases read: TGTGCCAGCAGCTTAAAGCGGGAGGGCCCCAATGAG. Translated: CASSLKREGPNE. The entire CDR3 reads CASSLKREGPNEQFF.

This clone was recorded many times. The sequence runs out 3 residues before the end of the CDR3; the remainder is reconstructed from the germline J gene. The chain uses TRBV2 and TRBJ2-5; the match to TRBD2 covers 13 bases. The V segment lost 1 base and the J segment 4 bases; nucleotides outside the gene matches: 0. The CDR3 has 15 residues. Germline values: CDR1 SNHLY, CDR2 FYNNEI. CDR3 DNA (partial): TGTGCCAGCAGTGAAGGACTAGCGGGAGGAGAGACC. Its protein product is CASSEGLAGGET. The full CDR3 protein is CASSEGLAGGETQYF.

The CDR3 loop is CAWSVAGQETQYF. The CDR3 DNA, read in part, is TGTGCCTGGAGTGTGGCGGGACAAGAGACC. The chain carries TRBV30 and TRBJ2-5, with D tentatively TRBD2 (6 bases). The observed sequence ends 3 residues before the CDR3 terminus, with the missing tail filled in from the germline J gene. V lost 0 bases to trimming and J lost 2 bases, with 7 bases between them. Per the germline V gene, CDR1 is GTSNPN and CDR2 is SVGIG (reference sequence). This CDR3 is 13 amino acids long.

In this sample, this clone turned up many times. The read ends 3 residues before the CDR3 terminus; that terminus is restored from the germline J gene. This chain joins TRBV7-3 and TRBJ2-1, with 9 bases fitting TRBD2. J lost 7 bases, V lost 2 bases, and 6 bases had no gene match. CDR1 is SGHTA and CDR2 is FQGTGA in the germline V gene. CDR3 length: 15 amino acids. This chain's CDR3 is CASSLSAGGFNEQFF. The part of the CDR3 DNA that was read is TGTGCCAGCAGCTTATCAGCGGGGGGCTTTAATGAG.

This clone came up many times. CDR3 residues: CASSPLGTGSNSPLHF. Incomplete CDR3 DNA: TGTGCCAGCTCACCACTGGGGACAGGGAGTAATTCACCC. The V call is TRBV18, the J call TRBJ1-6, with TRBD1 matching 9 bases. The DNA ends 3 residues before the CDR3 does, and the rest of the CDR3 is filled in from the germline J gene. The CDR3 runs 16 residues. V dropped 1 base and J dropped 6; count of bases not matched to a gene: 4. Germline lookup yields CDR1 KGHSH and CDR2 LQKENI.

There are many counts of this clone. CDR3 sequence: CASSLGQAPYEQYF. The part of the CDR3 DNA that was read is TGTGCCAGCAGCTTAGGACAGGCCCCCTACGAG. The chain has TRBV7-3 and TRBJ2-7; 7 bases are shared with TRBD1. Coverage ceases 3 residues before the CDR3 finishes, and the germline J gene fills in the end. Per the germline V gene, CDR1 is SGHTA and CDR2 is FQGTGA. This CDR3 is built from 14 residues. J was trimmed by 2 bases and V by 2 bases; bases with no gene match: 3.

This clone was seen only a few times. CDR3: CASSILFGPAYEQYF. The DNA read from the CDR3 is TGTGCCAGTAGTATCCTTTTTGGCCCAGCCTACGAG. J is TRBJ2-7 and V is TRBV19; D is ambiguous. The CDR3 end lies 3 residues beyond the end of the read and is filled in from the germline J gene. The CDR3 consists of 15 residues. Per germline, CDR1 LNHDA and CDR2 SQIVND (reference sequence). V lost 3 bases and J lost 2, with 14 bases in between.

Of note for this clone: The read stops 3 residues short of the end of the CDR3; the missing end is completed from the germline J gene. The rearrangement uses TRBV2 and TRBJ1-5; D unresolved. V gave up 2 bases and J gave up 6 bases, with 8 bases separating them. CDR1 and CDR2 (germline): SNHLY, FYNNEI. This CDR3 region has 13 residues. The CDR3 spells CASSERVVQPQHF. The part of the CDR3 DNA that was read is TGTGCCAGCAGTGAAAGGGTTGTTCAGCCC.

In its sample, this clone was seen a few times. The read ends 3 residues shy of where the CDR3 ends; the end is completed using the germline J gene. V gene TRBV5-3 combines with J gene TRBJ1-1; 11 bases align to TRBD1. TRBV5-3 is sorted into the ORF group, with uncertain function. This CDR3 contains 18 residues. Losses at the gene ends were 0 bases for V and 4 bases for J; bases not matched to a gene: 11. This CDR3 is CARSLAPDRGLVGTEAFF. Incomplete CDR3 DNA: TGTGCCAGAAGCTTGGCCCCGGACAGGGGGCTTGTGGGCACTGAA.

Ten or more counts support this clone. Coverage ceases 3 residues before the CDR3 finishes, and the germline J gene fills in the end. V gene TRBV5-6 combines with J gene TRBJ2-3, with 9 bases aligning to TRBD1. Per germline, CDR1 SGHDT and CDR2 YYEEEE. The CDR3 is 15 residues long. V shed 3 bases, J shed 3 bases, and the junction held 5 bases outside the gene matches. CDR3: CASSSYRGQTDTQYF. The covered CDR3 bases are TGTGCCAGCAGCTCGTACAGGGGGCAGACAGATACG.

Details on this clone: The read gets to within 3 residues of the CDR3 end, and the germline J gene fills in the rest. This chain connects TRBV7-6 to TRBJ1-6; TRBD1 might be the D (5 bases). This CDR3 contains 16 residues. Deletions cut 0 bases from V and 11 bases from J, with 17 bases between. Germline-derived CDR1 and CDR2 are SGHVS and FNYEAQ. The CDR3 sequence: CASSLAATARYTPLHF. The DNA read from the CDR3 is TGTGCCAGCAGCTTAGCCGCGACAGCCCGATACACACCC.

Of note for this clone: One end of the junction is discordant with germline, which a read error may explain. The read gets to within 3 residues of the CDR3 end, and the germline J gene fills in the rest. V is TRBV7-7 and J is TRBJ2-3; D not certain. Germline V CDR1 and CDR2: SSHAT, FNYEAQ (reference sequence). CDR3 length: 13 residues. CDR3 sequence reads: CASSESRADTQYF. The sequenced part of the CDR3 DNA is TGTGCTAGCAGTGAATCTCGCGCAGATACG. The whole variable domain, filled in from reference TRBV7-7 and TRBJ2-3, reads GAGVSQSPRYKVTKRGQDVTLRCDPISSHATLYWYQQALGQGPEFLTYFNYEAQPDKSGLPSDRFSAERPEGSISTLTIQRTEQRDSAMYRCASSESRADTQYFGPGTRLTVL.

In this sample, this clone turned up a few times. This CDR3 reads CASKMGLAVPSTDTQYF. The sequenced part of the CDR3 DNA is TGCGCCAGCAAGATGGGACTAGCGGTACCAAGCACAGATACG. This chain uses TRBV5-1 with TRBJ2-3; 11 bases fit TRBD2. The read is 3 residues too short to cover the CDR3 end, so that end is filled in from the germline J gene. The V gene end was trimmed by 6 bases and the J gene end by 0 bases; junction bases not matched to a gene: 9. This CDR3 is 17 amino acids long. CDR1 SGHRS and CDR2 YFSETQ come from the germline V gene. Drawing the rest from reference TRBV5-1 and TRBJ2-3, the complete variable domain is KAGVTQTPRYLIKTRGQQVTLSCSPISGHRSVSWYQQTPGQGLQFLFEYFSETQRNKGNFPGRFSGRQFSNSRSEMNVSTLELGDSALYLCASKMGLAVPSTDTQYFGPGTRLTVL.

This clone has ten or more counts. The CDR3 end is not reached by the read, which stops 3 residues before it; the germline J gene fills it in. V usage is TRBV7-9 and J usage is TRBJ1-1; D unresolved. V lost 1 base and J lost 0, with 6 bases in between. The CDR3 consists of 14 residues. Germline V lookup: CDR1 SEHNR, CDR2 FQNEAQ (reference sequence). CDR3: CASSLEVVNTEAFF. The covered CDR3 bases are TGTGCCAGCAGCTTAGAGGTTGTGAACACTGAA.

As concerns this clone: The sequenced fragment ends 3 residues before the CDR3 boundary, so the rest is inferred from the germline J gene. The chain links TRBV19 to TRBJ1-5, with TRBD1 matching 7 bases. Germline V CDR1 and CDR2: LNHDA, SQIVND (reference sequence). This CDR3 is built from 15 residues. V shed 5 bases and J 2 bases; nucleotides not matched to a gene: 6. CDR3 DNA, as far as it was read: TGTGCCAGTAGTGTGACAGGGCCGGGCAATCAGCCC. Translating it yields CASSVTGPGNQP. The whole CDR3 region reads CASSVTGPGNQPQHF.

This clone was counted a few times. The missing CDR3 end, 3 residues past where the read stops, is filled in from the germline J gene. The genes are TRBV20-1 and TRBJ2-7; TRBD2 matches 12 bases. Per germline, CDR1 DFQATT and CDR2 SNEGSKA (reference sequence). The V and J ends lost 6 bases and 3 bases, in that order; junction bases with no gene match: 9. The CDR3 length is 15 residues. CDR3 bases read: TGCAGTGCACTGAGGACTAGCGGGACACTCTACGAG. It codes for CSALRTSGTLYE. The entire CDR3 reads CSALRTSGTLYEQYF.

This clone occurred many times. The CDR3 end lies 3 residues beyond the end of the read and is filled in from the germline J gene. This chain uses TRBV5-4 with TRBJ2-3; tentatively, D is TRBD1 (6 bases). V was pared by 0 bases and J by 5 bases, with 13 bases between. The CDR3 has 15 amino acids. CDR1 is SGHNT, CDR2 YYREEE, per germline (reference sequence). CDR3 loop: CASSLGRDKRDTQYF. The CDR3 DNA, read in part, is TGTGCCAGCAGCTTGGGCCGGGACAAACGAGATACG.

There are a few counts of this clone. Incomplete CDR3 DNA: TGTGCCAGCAGCAGGGTCCCAGGCCAGCCC. Encoded protein: CASSRVPGQP. The CDR3, in full, reads CASSRVPGQPQHF. The V call is TRBV5-6, the J call TRBJ1-5; the D is unclear. The read gets to within 3 residues of the CDR3 end, and the germline J gene fills in the rest. The CDR3 is 13 residues long. V dropped 4 bases and J dropped 7 bases, with 12 bases sitting between them. The germline CDR1 and CDR2 sequences are SGHDT and YYEEEE. The whole variable domain, remainder taken from reference TRBV5-6 and TRBJ1-5, is DAGVTQSPTHLIKTRGQQVTLRCSPKSGHDTVSWYQQALGQGPQFIFQYYEEEERQRGNFPDRFSGHQFPNYSSELNVNALLLGDSALYLCASSRVPGQPQHFGDGTRLSIL.

As regards this clone: The read is 3 residues too short to cover the CDR3 end, so that end is filled in from the germline J gene. V gene TRBV2 combines with J gene TRBJ1-2; tentative D call: TRBD1 (5 bases). The CDR3 is 12 residues long. V was pared by 6 bases and J by 5 bases, with 10 bases between. Germline-derived CDR1 and CDR2 are SNHLY and FYNNEI. Here the CDR3 reads CASRQDIYGYTF. Incomplete CDR3 DNA: TGTGCCAGCAGACAGGACATATATGGC.

This clone has a handful of counts. One end of the junction is discordant with germline, which a read error may explain. The read finishes 3 residues shy of the CDR3 end, and the germline J gene is used to complete it. V is TRBV20-1 and J is TRBJ2-1; 10 nucleotides agree with TRBD2. This CDR3 comprises 16 residues. Germline V CDR1 and CDR2: DFQATT, SNEGSKA (reference sequence). Incomplete CDR3 DNA: TGCAGTGCTGGAGATCCGAGGGGGACTAGCGTGAATGAG. Residues: CSAGDPRGTSVNE. The whole CDR3 reads CSAGDPRGTSVNEQFF.